A single sample gave rise to the 6 T cell receptor beta chains below, sequenced in a study of blood T cells in healthy people across ages. The second PCR ran about 6 to 12 cycles with a sample-barcoded 5' primer and J-beta primers. TCRdb independently ran MiXCR on the 5' RACE reads; one entry per CDR3 protein. The table shows roughly 930,000 distinct CDR3 sequences, with about 48% occurring only once. Source material: blood. These receptors were taken from a man younger than 45 in good health.

This sequence joins TRBV5-1 and TRBJ2-7, with D possibly TRBD1 on 5 matching bases. This CDR3 has 14 residues. V lost 2 bases and J lost 1, with 10 bases in between. Germline loops: CDR1 SGHRS, CDR2 YFSETQ. CDR3 loop: CASSFGRASYEQYF. Written as DNA, the CDR3 is TGCGCCAGCAGCTTCGGCAGGGCTTCCTACGAGCAGTACTTC. Complete variable domain (other parts from reference TRBV5-1 and TRBJ2-7): KAGVTQTPRYLIKTRGQQVTLSCSPISGHRSVSWYQQTPGQGLQFLFEYFSETQRNKGNFPGRFSGRQFSNSRSEMNVSTLELGDSALYLCASSFGRASYEQYFGPGTRLTVT.

The rearrangement joins TRBV25-1 to TRBJ2-5, with 7 positions matching TRBD2. CDR3 length: 15 residues. V shed 2 bases, J shed 2 bases, and the junction held 5 bases outside the gene matches. Germline V gene lookup returns CDR1 MGHDK and CDR2 SYGVNS. The CDR3 sequence: CASSEGLGGQETQYF. Written as DNA, the CDR3 is TGTGCCAGCAGTGAAGGACTAGGAGGACAAGAGACCCAGTACTTC.

As concerns this clonotype: One junction end disagrees with the germline gene, perhaps due to a read error. The chain joins TRBV5-1 to TRBJ2-7; 9 bases are shared with TRBD1. Germline CDR1 is SGHRS and CDR2 is YFSETQ. This CDR3 is built from 12 residues. CDR3 bases: TGCGTCAGCCGACAGGGGGAGAGCGAGCAGTACTTC. The encoded protein is CVSRQGESEQYF. The full variable domain, its missing parts supplied by reference TRBV5-1 and TRBJ2-7, is KAGVTQTPRYLIKTRGQQVTLSCSPISGHRSVSWYQQTPGQGLQFLFEYFSETQRNKGNFPGRFSGRQFSNSRSEMNVSTLELGDSALYLCVSRQGESEQYFGPGTRLTVT.

This rearrangement joins TRBV27 to TRBJ2-3; the D gene is possibly TRBD2 (5 bases). Germline V gives CDR1 MNHEY, CDR2 SMNVEV (reference sequence). Trimming pared 7 bases from V and 0 bases from J, leaving 8 bases between. CDR3 length: 13 residues. The CDR3 sequence is CASTGESTDTQYF. Here the CDR3 DNA reads TGTGCCAGCACCGGGGAAAGCACAGATACGCAGTATTTT.

The rearrangement links TRBV5-1 to TRBJ2-4, with D maybe TRBD1 (6 bases). The length of the CDR3 is 16 residues. The germline V and J ends were trimmed by 2 bases and 0 bases, with 12 bases remaining between them. The germline gives CDR1 SGHRS, CDR2 YFSETQ. CDR3 residues: CASSFEDSLAKNIQYF. The CDR3 region has the DNA TGCGCCAGCAGCTTCGAGGACAGCCTAGCCAAAAACATTCAGTACTTC.

This clonotype came up a few times. The chain carries TRBV18 and TRBJ2-7, with D possibly TRBD1 on 7 matching bases. This CDR3 has 15 residues. Per the germline V gene, CDR1 is KGHSH and CDR2 is LQKENI. Trimming removed 1 base at V and 3 bases at J, with 13 bases between. The CDR3 bases are TGTGCCAGCTCACCACAGGTGCAGGGGGGCTACGAGCAGTACTTC. Amino acids: CASSPQVQGGYEQYF.